Listed below are T cell receptor beta chains from one sample, sequenced in a study of T cell repertoires in cytomegalovirus infection. Each CDR3 protein is one row after TCRdb ran MiXCR on the reads. This sample has approximately 500,000 distinct CDR3 sequences; roughly a third occur once, and the top ten carry roughly a sixth. Their antigens are not known. This specimen consisted of cultured PBMCs, obtained from culture after CMV antigen stimulation. The receptors were gathered from a human donor in good health (CMV status not recorded). Some clones in this sample may be carry-over from other donors' samples. Each CDR3 is given with its conserved first and last residue. A D gene is named only where the DNA matches it firmly. Clone size is given for some rows only: seen once, a few or many times, or a class if the clone is expanded.

v_call	j_call	clone_size	d_call	cdr3_aa	cdr3_nt
TRBV12-3/TRBV12-4	TRBJ2-2	few	NA	CASSLALTGELFF	TGTGCCAGCAGTTTAGCCCTGACCGGGGAGCTGTTTTTT
TRBV7-2	TRBJ1-5	many	TRBD1	CASSPWTGISRQPQHF	TGTGCCAGCAGCCCCTGGACAGGGATCTCGAGGCAGCCCCAGCATTTT
TRBV7-2	TRBJ2-5	NA	TRBD2	CASSTRGLAGGAGRVLTQYF	TGTGCCAGCAGCACCCGAGGACTAGCGGGAGGGGCCGGACGTGTTTTGACCCAGTACTTC
TRBV19	TRBJ2-7	NA	TRBD2	CASSAASGNVPYEQYF	TGTGCCAGTAGTGCCGCTAGCGGGAACGTACCCTACGAGCAGTACTTC
TRBV20-1	TRBJ2-3	NA	NA	CSARVLGVGTDTQYF	TGCAGTGCTAGAGTTTTAGGCGTCGGCACAGATACGCAGTATTTT
TRBV27	TRBJ2-3	NA	TRBD1	CASSPYWTGITDTQYF	TGTGCCAGCAGTCCCTATTGGACAGGAATCACAGATACGCAGTATTTT
TRBV27	TRBJ1-4	NA	TRBD1	CASSLGLEGQPATNEKLFF	TGTGCCAGCAGTTTAGGGCTTGAGGGACAGCCAGCAACTAATGAAAAACTGTTTTTT
TRBV7-2	TRBJ2-3	NA	NA	CASSSWTGDTQYF	TGTGCCAGCAGCTCTTGGACTGGAGATACGCAGTATTTT
TRBV7-9	TRBJ2-5	once	NA	CASSRYSQETQYF	TGTGCCAGCAGTCGGTATAGCCAAGAGACCCAGTACTTC
TRBV7-8	TRBJ2-1	many	TRBD2	CASSFSWGEGNEQFF	TGTGCCAGCAGCTTCTCCTGGGGGGAGGGAAATGAGCAGTTCTTC
TRBV6-1	TRBJ1-2	NA	TRBD1	CASRPRAGGPQQEGYTF	TGTGCCAGCCGCCCCCGGGCAGGGGGACCCCAACAGGAAGGCTACACCTTC
TRBV6-1	TRBJ2-6	few	NA	CASKSNIGANVLTF	TGTGCCAGCAAATCGAATATTGGGGCCAACGTCCTGACTTTC
TRBV4-1	TRBJ1-5	few	NA	CASSQVGGNQPQHF	TGCGCCAGCAGCCAAGTTGGGGGGAATCAGCCCCAGCATTTT
TRBV19	TRBJ2-3	NA	TRBD2	CASSTRREGGDTQYF	TGTGCCAGTAGTACGAGGCGGGAGGGTGGAGATACGCAGTATTTT
TRBV6-5	TRBJ1-6	NA	NA	CASSYGSRSPLHF	TGTGCCAGCAGTTACGGGTCTCGTTCACCCCTCCACTTT
TRBV23-1	TRBJ2-7	NA	NA	CASSRWASYEQYF	TGCGCCAGCAGCAGATGGGCCTCCTACGAGCAGTACTTC
TRBV5-6	TRBJ2-3	few	TRBD1	CASSLLGGGVGTDTQYF	TGTGCCAGCAGCTTGCTAGGGGGCGGAGTGGGCACAGATACGCAGTATTTT
TRBV6-2/TRBV6-3	TRBJ1-1	NA	TRBD1	CASSLQGARRNTEAFF	TGTGCCAGCAGCCTTCAGGGGGCACGTCGCAACACTGAAGCTTTCTTT
TRBV7-2	TRBJ2-5	NA	TRBD2	CTSSFQREAQETQYF	TGTACCAGCAGCTTTCAGCGGGAGGCCCAAGAGACCCAGTACTTC
TRBV7-2	TRBJ2-2	many	NA	CASSPRTPAPGELFF	TGTGCCAGCAGCCCGCGGACGCCCGCCCCCGGGGAGCTGTTTTTT
TRBV6-6	TRBJ2-7	few	NA	CASSVSGHTYEQYF	TGTGCCAGCAGTGTTAGCGGACATACCTACGAGCAGTACTTC
TRBV7-2	TRBJ2-3	NA	NA	CASSGGGARSDTQYF	TGTGCCAGCAGCGGGGGGGGGGCGCGGTCAGATACGCAGTATTTT
TRBV28	TRBJ2-7	NA	TRBD2	CASSLISGKLGDEQYF	TGTGCCAGCAGTTTGATTAGCGGGAAGTTAGGTGACGAGCAGTACTTC